This TCR beta chain came from a study of blood T cell repertoires in COVID-19. The overall study: T cells, B-cell-depleted T cells, or PBMCs provided the cDNA or gDNA that served as material.

The germline CDR1 and CDR2 sequences are WNHNN and SYGVQD (reference sequence). V shed 4 bases, J shed 10 bases, and the junction held 8 bases outside the gene matches. This CDR3 comprises 15 residues. How the authors handled the data: Using reference gene primer amplification, nucleated cell counts were estimated. Repertoires were generated with immunoSEQ multiplex PCR, while TCRdb's copy carries only in-frame clones and drops some. V, J and clone size reflect that table, while D and trimming were determined from the DNA. Among roughly 68,000 clones, roughly 84% were seen once, and the ten largest hold more than 7%.

The sequencing sample was made of peripheral blood. The J gene is TRBJ2-1, the V gene TRBV10-1; 12 positions match TRBD2. The clonotype was recovered from a man aged 45 to 65 with active COVID-19. The CDR3 DNA reads as TGCGCCAGCAGTGGTCGACTAGCGGGGGTGGAAGAGCAGTTCTTC. It translates to CASSGRLAGVEEQFF.